The rows below give T cell receptor beta chains drawn from one sample of a study of blood T cell repertoires in COVID-19. Here immunoSEQ multiplex PCR was the method, and the copy in TCRdb shows in-frame clones only, minus some. This table has about 250,000 clones, about 90% appearing once. The sequenced sample consisted of PBMCs or T cells enriched from blood (not recorded which). These receptors were taken from a woman in her 30s with acute COVID-19. The CDR3 runs from the conserved cysteine through the conserved F or W. A D gene is named only where the DNA matches it firmly. Size tells how often a clone was seen (once, few, many) or the class of an expanded clone, and some rows leave it out.

D	size	V	J	CDR3	DNA
TRBD1	-	TRBV15	TRBJ1-5	CATSRPGQGFWNQPQHF	TGTGCCACCAGCAGACCTGGACAGGGGTTTTGGAATCAGCCCCAGCATTTT
-	few	TRBV12-2	TRBJ2-2	CASRSGQGDPPGAAGELFF	TGTGCAAGTCGCTCCGGACAGGGGGATCCACCAGGAGCTGCCGGGGAGCTGTTTTTT
-	once	TRBV10-2	TRBJ1-5	CASSAGGPNQPQHF	TGCGCCAGCAGCGCCGGCGGTCCAAATCAGCCCCAGCATTTT
TRBD1	-	TRBV6-5	TRBJ2-7	CASSQGQFYEQYF	TGTGCCAGCAGCCAGGGACAGTTCTACGAGCAGTACTTC
-	-	TRBV7-9	TRBJ2-4	CASSSPQGLAKNIQYF	TGTGCCAGCAGCTCCCCCCAGGGCCTAGCCAAAAACATTCAGTACTTC
TRBD1	once	TRBV28	TRBJ2-7	CASSGTGMHYEQYF	TGTGCCAGCAGCGGGACAGGGATGCATTACGAGCAGTACTTC
-	once	TRBV2	TRBJ1-2	CASSGHSARHFNYGYTF	TGTGCCAGCAGCGGACACAGCGCTCGTCATTTTAACTATGGCTACACCTTC
-	-	TRBV11-2	TRBJ2-7	CASSLDTSYEQYF	TGTGCCAGCAGCTTGGACACCTCCTACGAGCAGTACTTC
TRBD1	-	TRBV7-2	TRBJ2-1	CASSFQNRGLDEQFF	TGTGCCAGCAGCTTCCAAAACAGGGGGCTGGATGAGCAGTTCTTC
TRBD1	once	TRBV18	TRBJ1-2	CASSSGQANGYTF	TGTGCCAGCTCGTCGGGACAGGCAAATGGCTACACCTTC
-	few	TRBV7-3	TRBJ1-2	CASSLSGDGYTF	TGTGCCAGCAGCTTGTCAGGGGACGGCTACACCTTC
TRBD1	few	TRBV7-6	TRBJ1-5	CASSAGTGGNRNNQPQHF	TGTGCCAGCAGCGCCGGGACAGGGGGCAACAGAAACAATCAGCCCCAGCATTTT
TRBD1	-	TRBV29-1	TRBJ1-3	CSVRTGSGNTIYF	TGCAGCGTGAGGACAGGGTCTGGAAACACCATATATTTT
TRBD1	-	TRBV6-2/TRBV6-3	TRBJ2-5	CASSYTQDRVLETQYF	TGTGCCAGCAGTTATACCCAAGACAGGGTTTTGGAGACCCAGTACTTC
-	-	TRBV4-1	TRBJ1-6	CASSPLQGGGSPLHF	TGCGCCAGCAGCCCGTTACAGGGCGGCGGTTCACCCCTCCACTTT
-	-	TRBV6-5	TRBJ1-2	CASTTDFYGYTF	TGTGCCAGCACGACAGACTTCTATGGCTACACCTTC
-	-	TRBV6-2/TRBV6-3	TRBJ2-7	CASSSGQLIPYEQYF	TGTGCCAGCAGTTCCGGACAGCTAATTCCCTACGAGCAGTACTTC
TRBD1	-	TRBV28	TRBJ2-7	CALQGARGAYEQYF	TGTGCCTTACAGGGGGCTCGAGGGGCCTACGAGCAGTACTTC
-	-	TRBV5-1	TRBJ2-3	CASSLGSPSTDTQYF	TGCGCCAGCAGCTTGGGGAGTCCTAGCACAGATACGCAGTATTTT
-	-	TRBV5-1	TRBJ2-3	CASYESPDFTDTQYF	TGCGCCAGCTACGAAAGCCCCGATTTCACAGATACGCAGTATTTT
-	-	TRBV6-4	TRBJ2-2	CASRERAPGTGELFF	TGTGCCAGCAGAGAACGTGCCCCAGGGACCGGGGAGCTGTTTTTT
-	-	TRBV19	TRBJ1-1	CASSMMGHTNTEAFF	TGTGCCAGTAGTATGATGGGGCACACGAACACTGAAGCTTTCTTT
-	-	TRBV5-1	TRBJ2-7	CASSFAPGTTSLYYEQYF	TGCGCCAGCAGCTTTGCCCCAGGGACAACCTCTCTGTACTACGAGCAGTACTTC
-	-	TRBV6-1	TRBJ1-1	CASSEKGMNTEAFF	TGTGCCAGCAGTGAGAAGGGGATGAACACTGAAGCTTTCTTT
TRBD1	-	TRBV25-1	TRBJ1-6	CATSPSGQGVSPLHF	TGTGCCACCTCTCCGTCGGGACAGGGGGTTTCACCCCTCCACTTT
TRBD1	-	TRBV5-1	TRBJ1-2	CASSYGQGAYGYTF	TGCGCCAGCAGTTATGGACAGGGGGCCTATGGCTACACCTTC
TRBD1	-	TRBV10-3	TRBJ1-1	CAISVASSSAGGSTEAFF	TGTGCCATCAGTGTAGCCTCAAGTAGTGCAGGGGGCAGCACTGAAGCTTTCTTT
-	-	TRBV27	TRBJ2-5	CASKSPGTSGETQYF	TGTGCCAGCAAATCTCCCGGGACTTCTGGGGAGACCCAGTACTTC
-	-	TRBV7-9	TRBJ1-2	CASSLIRGDGYTF	TGTGCCAGCAGCTTAATCCGGGGTGATGGCTACACCTTC
-	-	TRBV7-9	TRBJ1-1	CASSFPGVTEAFF	TGTGCCAGCAGCTTCCCCGGGGTAACTGAAGCTTTCTTT
-	-	TRBV6-1	TRBJ1-1	CASSEGSASTEAFF	TGTGCCAGCAGTGAAGGCAGTGCCAGCACTGAAGCTTTCTTT
TRBD1	-	TRBV2	TRBJ2-2	CASTMDRGFTGELFF	TGTGCCAGCACCATGGACAGGGGATTTACCGGGGAGCTGTTTTTT
TRBD1	-	TRBV16	TRBJ1-1	CASSRISDRVGREAFF	TGTGCCAGCAGCCGTATTTCGGACAGGGTAGGACGTGAAGCTTTCTTT
TRBD2	-	TRBV29-1	TRBJ2-7	CSVMKGGGAYEQYF	TGCAGCGTTATGAAAGGCGGGGGGGCCTACGAGCAGTACTTC
TRBD1	-	TRBV19	TRBJ2-7	CASSGTGGSYEQYF	TGTGCCAGTAGTGGGACAGGGGGTTCCTACGAGCAGTACTTC
-	-	TRBV5-1	TRBJ2-5	CASSLEGGALQETQYF	TGCGCCAGCAGCTTGGAAGGGGGGGCCCTTCAAGAGACCCAGTACTTC
TRBD1	-	TRBV6-1	TRBJ2-7	CASSEGDRGTYEQYF	TGTGCCAGCAGTGAAGGGGACAGGGGGACCTACGAGCAGTACTTC
-	-	TRBV12-5	TRBJ1-6	CASGLGGLSPLHF	TGTGCTAGTGGTTTGGGGGGACTTTCACCCCTCCACTTT
-	-	TRBV2	TRBJ1-1	CASRVTDTTEAFF	TGTGCCAGCAGGGTGACAGACACAACTGAAGCTTTCTTT
TRBD1	-	TRBV5-1	TRBJ1-1	CASSPRTGLNTEAFF	TGCGCCAGCAGCCCCCGGACAGGGCTGAACACTGAAGCTTTCTTT
-	-	TRBV4-1	TRBJ2-4	CASSQDSGLAWGKNIQYF	TGCGCCAGCAGCCAAGATAGTGGGCTAGCTTGGGGCAAAAACATTCAGTACTTC
-	-	TRBV9	TRBJ1-2	CASSVDFRSLGYTF	TGTGCCAGCAGCGTCGACTTCCGTTCCCTTGGCTACACCTTC
TRBD1	-	TRBV9	TRBJ2-7	CASSARQGAEYEQYF	TGTGCCAGCAGCGCGAGACAGGGGGCGGAATACGAGCAGTACTTC
TRBD1	-	TRBV7-9	TRBJ2-7	CASSSTPPPPGQGWYEQYF	TGTGCCAGCAGCTCAACCCCCCCTCCTCCGGGACAGGGATGGTACGAGCAGTACTTC
-	-	TRBV5-1	TRBJ1-2	CASSLGDTLWDGYTF	TGCGCCAGCAGCTTGGGGGACACCCTGTGGGATGGCTACACCTTC
-	-	TRBV9	TRBJ2-7	CASSTPFGDCSYEQYF	TGTGCCAGCAGCACACCCTTCGGCGACTGCTCCTACGAGCAGTACTTC
TRBD1	-	TRBV15	TRBJ1-5	CATSRGYLQGADQPQHF	TGTGCCACCAGCAGAGGATACTTACAGGGGGCGGATCAGCCCCAGCATTTT
TRBD2	-	TRBV15	TRBJ2-7	CATSRGVMYEQYF	TGTGCCACCTCACGGGGGGTGATGTACGAGCAGTACTTC
-	-	TRBV6-5	TRBJ1-1	CASSETGRDTEAFF	TGTGCCAGTTCTGAAACGGGCAGGGACACTGAAGCTTTCTTT
-	-	TRBV7-2	TRBJ2-6	CASSGPPIGVYSGANVLTF	TGTGCCAGCAGCGGGCCCCCGATAGGTGTTTATTCTGGGGCCAACGTCCTGACTTTC
-	-	TRBV4-3	TRBJ1-4	CASSQAGLKLFF	TGCGCCAGCAGCCAAGCGGGACTCAAACTGTTTTTT
-	-	TRBV27	TRBJ2-7	CASSLRSASEQYF	TGTGCCAGCAGTTTAAGGAGTGCGAGCGAGCAGTACTTC
-	-	TRBV7-9	TRBJ1-6	CASSLSGRVDSPLHF	TGTGCCAGCAGCCTATCGGGCAGGGTTGATTCACCCCTCCACTTT
-	once	TRBV2	TRBJ1-5	CASSGRQDQPQHF	TGTGCCAGTAGTGGCCGACAGGATCAGCCCCAGCATTTT
-	-	TRBV20-1	TRBJ2-7	CSAIERGKYEQYF	TGCAGTGCTATTGAAAGGGGAAAGTACGAGCAGTACTTC